By share, the clone carrying this TCR beta chain counts as medium-sized. TCRdb re-called the 5' RACE reads through MiXCR, storing one row per CDR3 protein. The sample lists a few thousand distinct CDR3 sequences; approximately 24% were seen once. In germline, CDR1 is ENHRY, CDR2 SYGVKD. V dropped 0 bases and J dropped 3 bases, with 12 bases sitting between them. The CDR3 runs to 15 residues. The data derive from a study of spatial heterogeneity in lung cancer. About the research overall: Available PBMC from follow-up, collected a median of roughly two years after resection, underwent sequencing.

Documented time point: blood at routine non-recurrence follow-up after resection. In each case, whole RNA from tumor, nontumor lung or frozen PBMC was sequenced unsorted. The receptor's source is a male donor with early-stage non-small cell lung cancer. The V and J genes are TRBV10-3 and TRBJ2-7; D is ambiguous. This sample comprised PBMCs, obtained at follow-up. Here the CDR3 reads CAISESLDGYYEQYF. CDR3 DNA sequence: TGTGCCATCAGTGAGTCGTTGGACGGTTACTACGAGCAGTACTTC.